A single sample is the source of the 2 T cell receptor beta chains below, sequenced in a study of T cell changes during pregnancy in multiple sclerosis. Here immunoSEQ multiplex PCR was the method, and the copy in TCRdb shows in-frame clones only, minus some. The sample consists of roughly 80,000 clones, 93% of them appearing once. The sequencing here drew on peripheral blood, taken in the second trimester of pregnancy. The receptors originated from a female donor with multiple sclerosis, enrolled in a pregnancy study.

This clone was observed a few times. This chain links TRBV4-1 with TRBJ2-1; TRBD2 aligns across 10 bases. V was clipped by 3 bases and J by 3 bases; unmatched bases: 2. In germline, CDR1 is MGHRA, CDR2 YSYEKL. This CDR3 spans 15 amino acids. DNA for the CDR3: TGCGCCAGCAGCCAGCTAGCGGGGGTCTACAATGAGCAGTTCTTC. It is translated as CASSQLAGVYNEQFF.

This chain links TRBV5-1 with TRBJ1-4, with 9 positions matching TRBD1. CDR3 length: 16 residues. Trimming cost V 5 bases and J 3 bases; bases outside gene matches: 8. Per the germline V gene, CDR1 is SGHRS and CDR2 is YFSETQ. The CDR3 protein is CASSRGQGPPNEKLFF. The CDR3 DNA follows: TGCGCCAGCAGTCGGGGACAGGGTCCACCTAATGAAAAACTGTTTTTT.